Listed below are T cell receptor beta chains from one sample, sequenced in a study of OX40 agonist ivuxolimab in advanced cancers. TCRdb keeps only in-frame clones here, not all; method: immunoSEQ multiplex PCR. The sample gives 50,000 to 80,000 clones, approximately 84% of which show up once; roughly 9.8% is in the top ten. This specimen was CD4+ or CD8+ T cells sorted from blood, taken in a trial of the OX40 agonist ivuxolimab. These receptors were obtained from an adult with an advanced solid tumor such as melanoma, head and neck, liver or kidney cancer. Both conserved end residues are part of each CDR3. The D gene is left open where the match is weak. Clone size is shown for a subset of rows, as once, few, many or a class of expanded clone.

>TRBV7-3|TRBJ2-3|NA|once
CASSLRGLNTDTQYF
TGTGCCAGCAGCCTACGAGGACTGAACACAGATACGCAGTATTTT
>TRBV4-2|TRBJ2-2|NA|NA
CASSQDWRHINTGELFF
TGTGCCAGCAGCCAAGATTGGAGACACATAAACACCGGGGAGCTGTTTTTT
>TRBV5-1|TRBJ1-3|TRBD1|NA
CASSQTGSRTGNTIYF
TGCGCCAGCAGCCAGACAGGGTCGAGAACTGGAAACACCATATATTTT
>TRBV11-3|TRBJ2-7|NA|NA
CASSLGREEQYF
TGTGCCAGCAGCTTAGGGAGAGAAGAGCAGTACTTC
>TRBV28|TRBJ2-7|TRBD2|NA
CASRRSSGGSYEQYF
TGTGCCAGCAGGCGAAGTAGCGGGGGGTCCTACGAGCAGTACTTC
>TRBV4-1|TRBJ2-4|NA|NA
CASGGAGFIAKNIQYF
TGCGCCAGCGGCGGGGCGGGGTTTATAGCCAAAAACATTCAGTACTTC
>TRBV9|TRBJ2-1|NA|NA
CASGADFYSYNEQFF
TGTGCCAGCGGCGCAGACTTCTACTCCTACAATGAGCAGTTCTTC
>TRBV19|TRBJ2-4|TRBD1|once
CASTQPGQGAKNIQYF
TGTGCCAGTACCCAACCGGGACAGGGAGCCAAAAACATTCAGTACTTC
>TRBV2|TRBJ1-4|NA|NA
CASSFDQKLFF
TGTGCCAGCAGTTTTGACCAAAAACTGTTTTTT
>TRBV5-1|TRBJ1-2|TRBD1|few
CASSVTGAGTSGYTF
TGCGCCAGCAGCGTAACAGGGGCAGGCACCTCTGGCTACACCTTC
>TRBV28|TRBJ1-1|NA|NA
CASSPYPTVTRNEAFF
TGTGCCAGCAGTCCTTACCCTACAGTCACGCGAAATGAAGCTTTCTTT
>TRBV7-2|TRBJ1-1|TRBD1|NA
CASSLATGGGLSEAFF
TGTGCCAGCAGCTTAGCGACAGGGGGCGGCCTTTCTGAAGCTTTCTTT
>TRBV28|TRBJ1-1|NA|NA
CASSLYGSWIEAFF
TGTGCCAGCAGTTTATACGGCTCTTGGATTGAAGCTTTCTTT
>TRBV25-1|TRBJ1-1|NA|NA
CASSTSSVGNTEAFF
TGTGCCAGCAGCACCTCATCGGTAGGGAACACTGAAGCTTTCTTT
>TRBV7-2|TRBJ2-2|TRBD1|NA
CASSSRTGNTGELFF
TGTGCCAGCAGCTCGCGGACAGGGAACACCGGGGAGCTGTTTTTT
>TRBV19|TRBJ1-1|NA|NA
CASSIRGGSSEAFF
TGTGCCAGTAGTATTCGGGGGGGTTCGTCTGAAGCTTTCTTT
>TRBV18|TRBJ2-7|TRBD2|NA
CASSRLADSSYEQYF
TGTGCCAGCTCACGGCTAGCGGATTCCTCCTACGAGCAGTACTTC
>TRBV5-1|TRBJ1-2|TRBD1|NA
CASSSTGALEGYTF
TGCGCCAGCAGCTCGACAGGGGCCCTTGAAGGCTACACCTTC
>TRBV5-6|TRBJ1-2|NA|NA
CASSLTGRDYGYTF
TGTGCCAGCAGCTTGACAGGGAGGGACTATGGCTACACCTTC
>TRBV5-1|TRBJ1-1|NA|NA
CASSLGSGSTEAFF
TGCGCCAGCAGCTTGGGTAGTGGTAGCACTGAAGCTTTCTTT
>TRBV19|TRBJ2-7|TRBD2|NA
CASSPGTSGSHEQYF
TGTGCCAGTAGTCCTGGGACTAGCGGGAGCCACGAGCAGTACTTC
>TRBV28|TRBJ2-2|TRBD1|NA
CASRNQGTGDTGELFF
TGTGCCAGCAGAAACCAGGGGACAGGGGACACCGGGGAGCTGTTTTTT
>TRBV5-1|TRBJ2-7|NA|NA
CASSLAGVGGYEQYF
TGCGCCAGCAGCTTGGCCGGGGTAGGGGGTTACGAGCAGTACTTC
>TRBV7-9|TRBJ1-1|NA|NA
CASSYSGTEAFF
TGTGCCAGCAGCTACAGTGGCACTGAAGCTTTCTTT
>TRBV4-3|TRBJ2-3|NA|NA
CASSQSPTGASTDTQYF
TGCGCCAGCAGCCAATCCCCGACAGGTGCTAGCACAGATACGCAGTATTTT
>TRBV10-3|TRBJ1-1|NA|NA
CAIGGTLNTEAFF
TGTGCCATTGGGGGTACCCTGAACACTGAAGCTTTCTTT
>TRBV7-3|TRBJ1-1|NA|NA
CASSLQINTEAFF
TGTGCCAGCAGCTTACAGATTAACACTGAAGCTTTCTTT
>TRBV2|TRBJ2-7|TRBD2|NA
CASRGTSVSYEQYF
TGTGCCAGCAGGGGGACTAGCGTGAGCTACGAGCAGTACTTC
>TRBV28|TRBJ1-1|NA|NA
CASSPVFGGAEAFF
TGTGCCAGCAGCCCAGTTTTTGGGGGCGCTGAAGCTTTCTTT
>TRBV5-1|TRBJ1-1|NA|NA
CASSLGAAGATFSEAFF
TGCGCCAGCAGCTTGGGGGCAGCCGGGGCGACTTTTTCTGAAGCTTTCTTT
>TRBV7-2|TRBJ2-7|NA|NA
CASSLVQGADGQYF
TGTGCCAGCAGCTTAGTCCAGGGAGCAGATGGGCAGTACTTC
>TRBV30|TRBJ2-5|NA|NA
CAWAITRRQETQYF
TGTGCCTGGGCAATTACCAGAAGGCAAGAGACCCAGTACTTC
>TRBV7-9|TRBJ2-2|NA|NA
CASSLELARIDTGELFF
TGTGCCAGCAGCTTAGAACTCGCGAGGATAGACACCGGGGAGCTGTTTTTT
>TRBV28|TRBJ2-1|TRBD1|NA
CASAPGTGNYNEQFF
TGTGCCAGCGCCCCCGGGACAGGCAATTACAATGAGCAGTTCTTC
>TRBV11-3|TRBJ2-1|TRBD2|NA
CASSSNSGGADEQFF
TGTGCCAGCAGCTCCAATAGCGGGGGGGCGGACGAGCAGTTCTTC
>TRBV5-6|TRBJ1-2|NA|NA
CASSLVAGGYGYTF
TGTGCCAGCAGCTTGGTGGCAGGAGGGTATGGCTACACCTTC
>TRBV18|TRBJ2-1|NA|NA
CASSPPRVTYNEQFF
TGTGCCAGCTCACCACCAAGGGTAACCTACAATGAGCAGTTCTTC
>TRBV19|TRBJ1-2|NA|NA
CASISEGGRHYGYTF
TGTGCCAGTATCTCAGAAGGGGGACGCCACTATGGCTACACCTTC
>TRBV2|TRBJ2-1|NA|NA
CASLEGTPSYNEQFF
TGTGCCAGCCTAGAGGGGACACCATCCTACAATGAGCAGTTCTTC
>TRBV6-6|TRBJ1-2|NA|few
CASSYVQGTKGYTF
TGTGCCAGCAGTTATGTCCAGGGGACAAAAGGCTACACCTTC
>TRBV28|TRBJ2-5|TRBD1|NA
CASSMAGTGGRKTQYF
TGTGCCAGCAGTATGGCCGGGACAGGGGGCAGGAAGACCCAGTACTTC
>TRBV2|TRBJ2-2|TRBD1|NA
CASSGQGANTGELFF
TGTGCCAGCAGTGGACAGGGTGCGAACACCGGGGAGCTGTTTTTT
>TRBV6-6|TRBJ1-6|TRBD1|NA
CASSWDSLSPLHF
TGTGCCAGCAGTTGGGACAGTCTATCACCCCTCCACTTT
>TRBV6-5|TRBJ2-3|NA|once
CASSYMETDTQYF
TGTGCCAGCAGTTACATGGAGACAGATACGCAGTATTTT
>TRBV19|TRBJ2-5|NA|NA
CASSPWTAQETQYF
TGTGCCAGTAGTCCGTGGACTGCCCAAGAGACCCAGTACTTC
>TRBV18|TRBJ2-7|TRBD1|NA
CASSRTGGSYEQYF
TGTGCCAGCTCACGGACAGGGGGGTCCTACGAGCAGTACTTC